These 20 T cell receptor beta chains were sequenced from one sample in a study of tumor-infiltrating lymphocytes in primary liver carcinoma. Co-extracting RNA and DNA was done with roughly 17-33 mg of unsorted bulk tissue as input. From approximately 450 ng total RNA, TCR beta cDNA was generated with a primer in the constant region. Slightly modified ARM-PCR served as the procedure for the TCR beta libraries. These libraries came from three rounds of nested multiplex PCR. TRBV1-TRBV30 forward and Cbeta reverse primers drove the first two approximately 10-cycle rounds. TCRdb analysed the multiplex PCR reads with MiXCR anew, one entry per CDR3 protein. This table holds 25,000 to 35,000 distinct CDR3 sequences, around 66% found once. Specimen: liver tumor tissue from sampling region 3. Stated subset: tumor region T3, left-lateral pole. Every receptor here comes from a woman aged 30 to 39 with primary liver carcinoma and hepatitis B virus infection.

As regards this clonotype: Because it lacks the conserved phenylalanine or tryptophan at the end, this CDR3 is likely a read error. It is unclear where the CDR3 begins or ends on the DNA, so no DNA is shown, and the CDR3 is as TCRdb lists it. The chain links TRBV5-4 to TRBJ2-2; the table calls TRBD1, which could not be checked here. From its first to its last residue, the CDR3 has 14 amino acids. CDR1 is SGHNT and CDR2 is YYREEE in the germline V gene (reference sequence). This CDR3 reads CASSPVDTHRELLL.

V is TRBV11-3 and J is TRBJ2-1, with 9 positions matching TRBD2. The CDR3 is 13 amino acids. Germline V lookup: CDR1 SGHNT, CDR2 YENEEA. DNA of the CDR3: TGTACCGGCACTAGCGGGTATGGGAATGAGCAGTTCTTC. Residues: CTGTSGYGNEQFF.

A note on this clonotype: Since a much larger clone is just one base distant, this may be a read error. The chain is built from TRBV11-2 and TRBJ2-1, with D perhaps matching TRBD1 or TRBD2 (5 bases each). The germline V gene has CDR1 SGHAT and CDR2 FQNNGV. The CDR3 is 15 residues long. The CDR3 loop reads CASSAGTVEYSEQFF. The CDR3 coding sequence is TGTGCCAGCAGTGCCGGGACGGTGGAGTACAGTGAGCAGTTCTTC.

A note on this clonotype: In this CDR3 the conserved last residue, phenylalanine or tryptophan, is missing, so a read error is likely. The CDR3 is CASKDKANTEAFL. The CDR3 DNA sequence: TGTGCCAGCAAGGACAAGGCGAACACTGAAGCTTTCCTT. The J gene is TRBJ1-1, the V gene TRBV2; tentative D call: TRBD1 (5 bases). CDR3 length: 13 amino acids. V lost 7 bases and J lost 1, with 10 bases in between. Germline loops: CDR1 SNHLY, CDR2 FYNNEI.

This clonotype has a handful of counts. The rearrangement uses TRBV5-6 and TRBJ2-7, with 7 bases lining up with TRBD1. The CDR3 covers 13 residues. The trim removed 2 bases at V and 9 bases at J, leaving 8 bases unmatched. CDR1 and CDR2 (germline): SGHDT, YYEEEE. This CDR3 reads CASSLLTGQSQYF. CDR3 bases: TGTGCCAGCAGCTTACTGACAGGGCAATCGCAGTACTTC.

As to this clonotype: The CDR3 does not close with the conserved phenylalanine or tryptophan, likely indicating a read error. The CDR3 loop reads CASSVLAEGPSSNTGELFC. For the CDR3, the DNA is TGCGCCAGCAGCGTACTAGCGGAAGGGCCCAGTTCGAACACCGGGGAGCTGTTTTGT. V is TRBV4-3 and J is TRBJ2-2; 8 positions agree with TRBD2. This CDR3 has 19 amino acids. V gave up 5 bases and J gave up 0 bases; unmatched junction bases: 14. Germline V gene sequence: CDR1 LGHNA, CDR2 YSLEER.

Comments on this clonotype: This could be a read error, since a much larger clone is one nucleotide away. This sequence joins TRBV11-1 and TRBJ2-7; D is undetermined. CDR3 length: 11 residues. Germline V CDR1 and CDR2: SGHAT, FQDESV (reference sequence). V was trimmed by 10 bases and J by 2 bases, leaving 9 bases between them. In DNA, the CDR3 is TGTGCCACCAGGATTCCCTACGAGCAGTACTTC. It encodes CATRIPYEQYF.

The V gene is TRBV6-5, the J gene TRBJ2-5, with TRBD1 as a possible D gene (6 bases). Trimming cost V 7 bases and J 10 bases, with 19 bases left between them. Germline lookup yields CDR1 MNHEY and CDR2 SVGAGI. The CDR3 length is 13 residues. In nucleotides, the CDR3 is TGTGCCAGCACCCCCGTAGGGACAAGGATCCAGTACTTC. It specifies CASTPVGTRIQYF.

For this clonotype: The germline gene is not matched at one end of the junction; a read error may be the cause. The genes are TRBV29-1 and TRBJ2-5; D possibly corresponds to TRBD2 (5 bases). Germline assignment: CDR1 SQVTM and CDR2 ANQGSEA. The CDR3 has 15 amino acids. CDR3 nucleotide sequence: TGCAGCGTTGAAACCGGTAGGGAAGTGAGGGAGACCCGGTACTTC. This gives the protein CSVETGREVRETRYF.

A remark on this clonotype: One base away lies a much larger clone, so this may be a sequencing read error. V gene TRBV11-2 combines with J gene TRBJ1-6, with D unclear. Germline-derived CDR1 and CDR2 are SGHAT and FQNNGV. The CDR3 contains 13 residues. CDR3 loop: CVSRGWYNSPLHF. The CDR3 DNA follows: TGTGTCAGCCGCGGATGGTATAATTCACCCCTCCACTTT. Based on the CDR3 plus reference TRBV11-2 and TRBJ1-6, the full variable domain is EAGVAQSPRYKIIEKRQSVAFWCNPISGHATLYWYQQILGQGPKLLIQFQNNGVVDDSQLPKDRFSAERLKGVDSTLKIQPAKLEDSAVYLCVSRGWYNSPLHFGNGTRLTVT.

A word on this clonotype: In this CDR3 the conserved last residue, phenylalanine or tryptophan, is missing, so a read error is likely. This rearrangement joins TRBV11-3 to TRBJ1-1; tentative D call: TRBD1 (5 bases). V was pared by 6 bases and J by 0 bases, with 14 bases between. CDR1 and CDR2 (germline): SGHNT, YENEEA. This CDR3 has 15 amino acids. In nucleotides, the CDR3 is TGTGCCAGCAGTCCCCCACGGGGCTTGAACACTGAAGCTTTCTTA. This codes for CASSPPRGLNTEAFL.

This clonotype was picked up many times. This chain uses TRBV11-2 with TRBJ1-6, with 7 bases fitting TRBD1. CDR3 size: 14 residues. The germline V gene has CDR1 SGHAT and CDR2 FQNNGV. With V trimmed by 1 base and J by 8 bases, 2 bases remained unmatched. The CDR3 loop reads CASSLGDRDSPLHF. CDR3 DNA sequence: TGTGCCAGCAGCTTAGGGGACAGAGATTCACCCCTCCACTTT.

The V call is TRBV11-2, the J call TRBJ2-1; D is possibly TRBD2 (7 bases). The CDR3 loop spans 16 amino acids. Germline loops: CDR1 SGHAT, CDR2 FQNNGV. This chain's CDR3 is CVCREGGTTSYNEQFF. In DNA form, the CDR3 reads TGTGTCTGCAGGGAGGGTGGGACAACCTCCTACAATGAGCAGTTCTTC.

This clonotype was counted only a few times. A read error is possible here, since a much larger clone lies one base away. The chain couples TRBV13 to TRBJ2-7; D ambiguous. This CDR3 has 11 residues. Germline CDR1 is PRHDT and CDR2 is FYEKMQ (reference sequence). The CDR3 nucleotides read TGTGTCAGCAGCTTACGCGGTGAGCAGTACTTC. Its translation: CVSSLRGEQYF.

CDR3 amino acids: CASTMVGEVSTEAFF. In nucleotides, the CDR3 is TGTGCCAGCACCATGGTGGGGGAGGTGAGCACTGAAGCTTTCTTT. The chain joins TRBV5-6 to TRBJ1-1; the D gene is possibly TRBD1 (5 bases). The CDR3 is 15 residues long. Trimming pared 6 bases from V and 4 bases from J, leaving 19 bases between. Germline lookup yields CDR1 SGHDT and CDR2 YYEEEE. Full variable domain (rest looked up from reference TRBV5-6 and TRBJ1-1): DAGVTQSPTHLIKTRGQQVTLRCSPKSGHDTVSWYQQALGQGPQFIFQYYEEEERQRGNFPDRFSGHQFPNYSSELNVNALLLGDSALYLCASTMVGEVSTEAFFGQGTRLTVV.

In its sample, this clonotype was seen once. This likely comes from a read error, as the CDR3 has no conserved phenylalanine or tryptophan at its end. This sequence joins TRBV4-3 and TRBJ2-1; TRBD2 aligns across 9 bases. There are 16 residues in the CDR3. CDR1 and CDR2 from the germline V gene are LGHNA and YSLEER. DNA of the CDR3: TGCGCCAGAAGCCAAAACGTAGCGGGAGCCAGAGATGAACAGTTCTCC. Protein sequence: CARSQNVAGARDEQFS.

This clonotype was picked up one time. Likely a read error: the CDR3 ends without its conserved phenylalanine or tryptophan. The chain recombines TRBV29-1 with TRBJ2-2; D possibly matches TRBD1 or TRBD2 (5 bases each). The ends were cut back, 4 bases at V and 11 bases at J, with 14 bases in the middle. The CDR3 is made up of 12 amino acids. The germline CDR1 and CDR2 sequences are SQVTM and ANQGSEA. This CDR3 is CSVVSWDGELFI. CDR3 nucleotides: TGCAGCGTTGTGTCATGGGACGGAGAGCTGTTTATT.

Note on this clonotype: The conserved phenylalanine or tryptophan normally closing the CDR3 is absent here, so this likely arose from a read error. Because the CDR3's place on the DNA is in doubt, the DNA is left out and the CDR3 is given as listed by TCRdb. The V and J genes are TRBV4-3 and TRBJ2-1; no DNA check was done on the table's D call, TRBD2. The CDR3 has 16 residues if both end residues are counted. In germline, CDR1 is LGHNA, CDR2 YSLEER. The CDR3 here is CASSQDWDYAYNVQLL.

On this clonotype: Just one base apart from a much larger clone, this may be a read error. Since no conserved phenylalanine or tryptophan closes the CDR3, a read error is the likely cause. The DNA is left out, because the CDR3 cannot be placed on it with certainty; the CDR3 is given as TCRdb lists it. V usage is TRBV11-2 and J usage is TRBJ1-6. The CDR3 numbers 15 amino acids, ends counted. CDR1 and CDR2 from the germline V gene are SGHAT and FQNNGV. Here the CDR3 reads CASSLDPGRNSPIHV.

This clonotype was seen more than once but under ten times. At one end the junction does not follow the germline gene, possibly because of a read error. This chain links TRBV11-2 with TRBJ2-2, with D possibly being TRBD2 (5 bases). The CDR3 has 15 amino acids. The germline CDR1 and CDR2 sequences are SGHAT and FQNNGV. CDR3 amino acids: CASSPPQGLTGELFF. In DNA form, the CDR3 reads TGTGCCAGCAGTCCTCCGCAAGGACTGACCGGGGAGCTGTTCTTT.